This T cell receptor beta chain was documented in a study of blood T cell repertoires in COVID-19. Study as a whole: From the United States, Italy and Spain came samples of acute and convalescent COVID-19.

V dropped 6 bases and J dropped 4; count of bases not matched to a gene: 2. Germline values: CDR1 SGDLS, CDR2 YYNGEE. CDR3 length: 12 amino acids. Per the original methods: Reference gene primers were amplified, and this amplification served to estimate nucleated cell counts. TCRdb's table, derived via immunoSEQ multiplex PCR, lists solely in-frame clones and lacks some. From that table come the V and J calls and clone size; the DNA was used to work out D and trimming. The table lists about 190,000 clones, roughly 88% of them singletons. Assignments of participants to cohorts depended upon their own reported clinical history.

The rearrangement joins TRBV9 to TRBJ1-2, with 8 bases that match TRBD1. The specimen sequenced was PBMCs or T cells enriched from blood (not recorded which). The sequence came from a man in his forties with acute COVID-19. The CDR3 sequence is CASKTGGYGYTF. CDR3 sequence (DNA): TGTGCCAGCAAAACAGGGGGCTATGGCTACACCTTC.